The present entry profiles one T cell receptor (beta chain) with its context. This CDR3 is built from 16 residues. Germline loops: CDR1 GTSNPN, CDR2 SVGIG (reference sequence). V lost 3 bases to trimming and J lost 0 bases, with 17 bases between them. This sample is drawn from a study of blood T cell repertoires in COVID-19. TCRdb's table, derived via immunoSEQ multiplex PCR, lists solely in-frame clones and lacks some. The data contain 350,000 to 400,000 clones, approximately 89% of them singletons. Material: PBMCs or T cells enriched from blood (not recorded which). The chain couples TRBV30 to TRBJ1-1; D may be TRBD1 (6 bases). This TCR was sampled from a woman in her thirties or forties who had been exposed to COVID-19. The CDR3 here is CAWRTQGLGMNTEAFF. The CDR3 DNA sequence: TGTGCCTGGAGAACACAGGGCCTTGGGATGAACACTGAAGCTTTCTTT. Based on the CDR3 plus reference TRBV30 and TRBJ1-1, the full variable domain is SQTIHQWPATLVQPVGSPLSLECTVEGTSNPNLYWYRQAAGRGLQLLFYSVGIGQISSEVPQNLSASRPQDRQFILSSKKLLLSDSGFYLCAWRTQGLGMNTEAFFGQGTRLTVV.